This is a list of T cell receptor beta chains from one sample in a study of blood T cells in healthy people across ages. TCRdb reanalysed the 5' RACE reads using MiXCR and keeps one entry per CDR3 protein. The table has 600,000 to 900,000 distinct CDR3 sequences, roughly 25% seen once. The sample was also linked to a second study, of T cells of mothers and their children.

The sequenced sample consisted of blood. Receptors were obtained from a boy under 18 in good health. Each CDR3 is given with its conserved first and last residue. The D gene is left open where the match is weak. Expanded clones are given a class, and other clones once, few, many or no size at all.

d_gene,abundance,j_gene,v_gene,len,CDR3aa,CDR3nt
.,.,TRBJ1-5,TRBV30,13,CAWNQGSNQPQHF,TGTGCCTGGAATCAGGGTAGCAATCAGCCCCAGCATTTT
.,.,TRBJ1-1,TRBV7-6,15,CASSLQGHPNTEAFF,TGTGCCAGCAGCCTCCAAGGACACCCCAACACTGAAGCTTTCTTT
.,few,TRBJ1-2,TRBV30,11,CAWRQGYGYTF,TGTGCCTGGAGACAAGGCTATGGCTACACCTTC
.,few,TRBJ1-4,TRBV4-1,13,CASSPLHRGKLFF,TGCGCCAGCAGCCCCTTACACAGAGGAAAACTGTTTTTT
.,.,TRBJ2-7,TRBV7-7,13,CASSLKGGLEQYF,TGTGCTAGCAGCTTAAAGGGGGGCCTCGAGCAGTACTTC
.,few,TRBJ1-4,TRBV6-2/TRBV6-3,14,CASSYAPLREKLFF,TGTGCCAGCAGTTATGCACCTCTGAGGGAAAAACTGTTTTTT
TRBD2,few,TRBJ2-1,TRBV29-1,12,CSVAMAGDEQFF,TGCAGCGTTGCCATGGCGGGGGATGAGCAGTTCTTC
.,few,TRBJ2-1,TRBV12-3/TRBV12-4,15,CASSPEAGYYNEQFF,TGTGCCAGCAGTCCAGAAGCGGGTTACTACAATGAGCAGTTCTTC
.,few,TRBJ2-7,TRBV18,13,CASSRERSYEQYF,TGTGCCAGCTCCCGGGAACGCTCCTACGAGCAGTACTTC
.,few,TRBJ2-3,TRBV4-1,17,CASSQESPGVKGDTQYF,TGCGCCAGCAGCCAAGAGAGCCCGGGGGTAAAAGGAGATACGCAGTATTTT
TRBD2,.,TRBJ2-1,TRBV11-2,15,CACSLRLAAYNEQFF,TGTGCCTGCAGCTTAAGACTAGCGGCGTACAATGAGCAGTTCTTC
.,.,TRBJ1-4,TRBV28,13,CASRGAALQQLFF,TGTGCCAGCAGGGGGGCAGCCCTCCAACAACTGTTTTTT
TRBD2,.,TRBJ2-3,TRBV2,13,CASRGLAVDTQYF,TGTGCCAGCAGGGGACTAGCGGTAGATACGCAGTATTTT
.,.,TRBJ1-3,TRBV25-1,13,CASSVGSGNTIYF,TGTGCCAGCAGTGTCGGCTCTGGAAACACCATATATTTT
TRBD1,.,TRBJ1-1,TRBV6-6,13,CASSYIETGDVFF,TGTGCCAGCAGTTATATCGAGACAGGGGATGTTTTCTTT
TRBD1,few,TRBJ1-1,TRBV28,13,CASSRQGGSEAFF,TGTGCCAGCAGTAGACAGGGAGGGTCTGAAGCTTTCTTT
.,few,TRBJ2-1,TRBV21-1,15,CASRLRGFSNNEQSF,TGTGCCAGCAGACTCAGGGGCTTCTCCAACAATGAGCAGTCCTTC
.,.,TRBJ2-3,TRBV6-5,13,CASALREGNTQYF,TGTGCCAGCGCCCTGAGAGAGGGAAATACGCAGTATTTT
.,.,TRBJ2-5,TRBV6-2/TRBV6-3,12,CASSYKQETQYF,TGTGCCAGCAGTTACAAGCAGGAGACCCAGTACTTC
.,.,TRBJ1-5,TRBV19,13,CASSVLGNQPQHF,TGTGCCAGTAGTGTACTCGGCAATCAGCCCCAGCATTTT
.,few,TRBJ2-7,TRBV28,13,CASSLAAGVEQYF,TGTGCCAGCAGTTTAGCGGCAGGGGTCGAGCAGTACTTC
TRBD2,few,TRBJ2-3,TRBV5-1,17,CASSLVASGRNTDTQYF,TGCGCCAGCAGCTTGGTGGCTAGCGGGCGAAACACAGATACGCAGTATTTT
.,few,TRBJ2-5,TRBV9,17,CASSSTGGGREQETQYF,TGTGCCAGCAGCTCGACTGGGGGGGGCCGGGAACAAGAGACCCAGTACTTC
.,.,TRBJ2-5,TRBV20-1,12,CSALNGLKGQYF,TGCAGTGCTTTGAACGGGCTTAAGGGCCAGTACTTC
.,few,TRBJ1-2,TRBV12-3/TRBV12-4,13,CARSFRVGDGYTF,TGTGCCCGCAGTTTTAGGGTCGGGGATGGCTACACCTTC
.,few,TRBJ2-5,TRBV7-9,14,CASSPEGGKETQYF,TGTGCCAGCAGCCCCGAAGGGGGAAAAGAGACCCAGTACTTC
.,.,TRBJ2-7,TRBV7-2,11,CASSLGAGALF,TGTGCCAGCAGCTTAGGGGCGGGGGCCCTCTTC
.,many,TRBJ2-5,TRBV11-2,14,CASSFRDSQETQYF,TGTGCCAGCAGCTTCCGGGACTCCCAAGAGACCCAGTACTTC
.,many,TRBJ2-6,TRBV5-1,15,CASSFSGSGANVLTF,TGTGCCAGCAGCTTTTCCGGATCTGGGGCCAACGTCCTGACTTTC
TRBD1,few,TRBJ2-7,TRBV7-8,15,CASSRRQGAPYEQYF,TGTGCCAGCAGCCGTCGACAGGGGGCTCCCTACGAGCAGTACTTC
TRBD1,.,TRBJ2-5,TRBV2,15,CASSPTGDHVETQYF,TGTGCCAGCAGTCCAACAGGGGATCACGTCGAGACCCAGTACTTC
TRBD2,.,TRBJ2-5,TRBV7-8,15,CASSLAGLASKAQYF,TGTGCCAGCAGCCTAGCGGGGCTAGCTTCTAAGGCCCAGTACTTC
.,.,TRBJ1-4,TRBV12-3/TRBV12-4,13,CASQGQTREKLFF,TGTGCCAGCCAGGGGCAAACTCGGGAAAAACTGTTTTTT
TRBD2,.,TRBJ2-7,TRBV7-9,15,CASSSTGLYPYEQYF,TGTGCCAGCAGCTCAACGGGACTATATCCATACGAGCAGTACTTC
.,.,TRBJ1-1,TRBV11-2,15,CASSPWPPMNTEAFF,TGTGCCAGCAGCCCCTGGCCTCCCATGAACACTGAAGCTTTCTTT